The 30 T cell receptor beta chains reported below all come from one sample, sequenced in a study of T cells after yellow fever vaccination. One entry per CDR3 protein, called by TCRdb with MiXCR from the 5' RACE reads. Among 280,000 or so distinct CDR3 sequences, 7.5% to 9% were seen once, and the ten largest hold 3% to 3.5%. This specimen consisted of CD4+ T cells sorted from PBMCs, obtained 5 days after the yellow fever booster vaccination. The receptors were gathered from a man younger than 35 who received the YFV17D yellow fever vaccine.

This clonotype was observed at least ten times. CDR3 nucleotide sequence: TGTGCCAGCCGACTAGCGGGGAACACCGGGGAGCTGTTTTTT. Translating it yields CASRLAGNTGELFF. The rearrangement links TRBV28 to TRBJ2-2, with TRBD2 identical over 10 bases. The J segment lost 1 base and the V segment lost 8 bases, leaving 1 base of the junction unmatched. The CDR3 consists of 14 residues. Per the germline V gene, CDR1 is MDHEN and CDR2 is SYDVKM.

The chain couples TRBV7-2 to TRBJ1-2; maybe TRBD1 (5 bases). Germline CDR1 reads SGHTA; CDR2 reads FQGNSA. CDR3 length: 13 residues. V lost 5 bases and J 0 bases, leaving 7 bases between the germline ends. CDR3 bases: TGTGCCAGCAGCGGAGGGGCTAACTATGGCTACACCTTC. Amino acid sequence: CASSGGANYGYTF.

The CDR3: CSAPLTGMNTEAFF. In nucleotides, the CDR3 is TGCAGTGCTCCCCTGACGGGCATGAACACTGAAGCTTTCTTT. The V and J genes are TRBV20-1 and TRBJ1-1; D not certain. From germline, CDR1 is DFQATT and CDR2 SNEGSKA (reference sequence). Trimming pared 5 bases from V and 0 bases from J, leaving 13 bases between. This CDR3 is 14 amino acids long.

This clonotype was recorded many times. The chain carries TRBV9 and TRBJ1-1; tentatively, D is TRBD1 (5 bases). The germline V gene has CDR1 SGDLS and CDR2 YYNGEE. The CDR3 covers 15 residues. V dropped 0 bases and J dropped 1 base, with 10 bases sitting between them. CDR3 nucleotides: TGTGCCAGCAGCGTAGGCGGCAGGGCGAACACTGAAGCTTTCTTT. Translation gives CASSVGGRANTEAFF.

V is TRBV7-2 and J is TRBJ1-6; D is ambiguous. CDR3 size: 12 residues. The ends were cut back, 5 bases at V and 10 bases at J, with 9 bases in the middle. Germline V gene data show CDR1 as SGHTA and CDR2 as FQGNSA. Here the CDR3 DNA reads TGTGCCAGCAGCCAGAATCAATCACCCCTCCACTTT. The encoded protein is CASSQNQSPLHF. The complete variable domain, with remaining parts taken from reference TRBV7-2 and TRBJ1-6, reads GAGVSQSPSNKVTEKGKDVELRCDPISGHTALYWYRQSLGQGLEFLIYFQGNSAPDKSGLPSDRFSAERTGGSVSTLTIQRTQQEDSAVYLCASSQNQSPLHFGNGTRLTVT.

The rearrangement joins TRBV6-5 to TRBJ2-1; 8 nucleotides align to TRBD2. Germline lookup yields CDR1 MNHEY and CDR2 SVGAGI. The CDR3 is made up of 14 amino acids. V dropped 7 bases and J dropped 2; count of bases not matched to a gene: 4. CDR3 in amino acids: CASNPGGAYNEQFF. The DNA for the CDR3 is TGTGCCAGCAACCCGGGGGGGGCCTACAATGAGCAGTTCTTC.

The chain has TRBV20-1 and TRBJ1-6; a weak D match, TRBD1 (5 bases). The V end was cut by 1 base, the J end by 0 bases, with 7 bases between. Germline assignment: CDR1 DFQATT and CDR2 SNEGSKA (reference sequence). The CDR3 is 15 residues long. The CDR3 nucleotides read TGCAGTGCTAGAGCTAGGGGCTCCTATAATTCACCCCTCCACTTT. The encoded protein is CSARARGSYNSPLHF.

The CDR3 spells CASRGSSTDTQYF. CDR3 DNA sequence: TGTGCCAGCAGGGGTTCTAGCACAGATACGCAGTATTTT. The rearrangement joins TRBV25-1 to TRBJ2-3; D is undetermined. V was clipped by 6 bases and J by 0 bases, with 7 bases between them. CDR1 is MGHDK, CDR2 SYGVNS, per germline. This CDR3 is built from 13 residues.

Concerning this clonotype: One base away lies a much larger clone, so this may be a sequencing read error. The chain uses TRBV7-3 and TRBJ2-1; TRBD1 matches at 8 bases. J gave up 5 bases and V 5 bases, and 2 bases lay outside the gene matches. CDR3 length: 13 residues. Germline CDR1 SGHTA, CDR2 FQGTGA. The CDR3 bases are TGTGCCAGCAGCCGGACAGGGAACAATGAGCAGTTCTTC. Its protein product is CASSRTGNNEQFF.

At least ten counts were recorded for this clonotype. The CDR3 region is CASSYQLENTEAFF. CDR3 DNA sequence: TGTGCCAGCAGCTACCAGTTAGAGAACACTGAAGCTTTCTTT. The V and J genes are TRBV7-9 and TRBJ1-1; D is undetermined. V was clipped by 4 bases and J by 1 base, with 10 bases between them. The germline CDR1 and CDR2 sequences are SEHNR and FQNEAQ (reference sequence). There are 14 residues in the CDR3.

The chain links TRBV29-1 to TRBJ2-1; the D gene could be TRBD1 or TRBD2 (6 bases each). Germline CDR1 is SQVTM and CDR2 is ANQGSEA. V lost 6 bases and J lost 2, with 14 bases in between. The length of the CDR3 is 14 residues. CDR3 sequence reads: CSVVGGRAYNEQFF. CDR3 nucleotide sequence: TGCAGCGTCGTGGGGGGCCGCGCCTACAATGAGCAGTTCTTC.

In DNA form, the CDR3 reads TGTGCCAGCAGTGCGGGCGTCACAGATACGCAGTATTTT. Translating gives CASSAGVTDTQYF. The V call is TRBV2, the J call TRBJ2-3; D is undetermined. This CDR3 is built from 13 residues. In germline, CDR1 is SNHLY, CDR2 FYNNEI. Trimming removed 4 bases from V and 2 bases from J, with 7 bases in between. The full variable domain, completed using reference TRBV2 and TRBJ2-3, is EPEVTQTPSHQVTQMGQEVILRCVPISNHLYFYWYRQILGQKVEFLVSFYNNEISEKSEIFDDQFSVERPDGSNFTLKIRSTKLEDSAMYFCASSAGVTDTQYFGPGTRLTVL.

V usage is TRBV5-1 and J usage is TRBJ1-2, with D unclear. This CDR3 region has 14 residues. Trimming removed 0 bases from V and 4 bases from J, with 10 bases in between. Looked up from germline, CDR1 is SGHRS and CDR2 is YFSETQ. The CDR3 here is CASSLEGRSYGYTF. In nucleotides, the CDR3 is TGCGCCAGCAGCTTGGAAGGGAGAAGCTATGGCTACACCTTC.

The V and J genes are TRBV10-3 and TRBJ2-3; TRBD1 matches at 8 bases. This CDR3 has 15 amino acids. CDR1 and CDR2 from the germline V gene are ENHRY and SYGVKD. V trimming: 6 bases; J trimming: 0 bases; junction bases outside the gene matches: 5. The CDR3 nucleotides read TGTGCCATCAGCCGGGGACAGGCTAGCACAGATACGCAGTATTTT. It specifies CAISRGQASTDTQYF.

The chain combines TRBV5-1 with TRBJ2-7; 8 bases are shared with TRBD1. Germline CDR1 reads SGHRS; CDR2 reads YFSETQ. This CDR3 contains 14 residues. The V and J ends lost 3 bases and 6 bases, in that order; junction bases with no gene match: 8. CDR3 residues: CASSWKGQDVEQYF. CDR3 nucleotide sequence: TGCGCCAGCAGCTGGAAGGGACAGGACGTCGAGCAGTACTTC.

This clonotype was picked up a small number of times. The chain is built from TRBV6-5 and TRBJ1-2; 7 nucleotides align to TRBD1. With 5 bases clipped from V and 3 bases from J, the junction kept 9 bases outside the gene matches. CDR1 is MNHEY and CDR2 is SVGAGI in the germline V gene. CDR3 length: 15 residues. CDR3 nucleotide sequence: TGTGCCAGCAGTGACCGACAGGGTTTAGACTATGGCTACACCTTC. This sequence encodes CASSDRQGLDYGYTF.

DNA of the CDR3: TGTGCCAGCAGCGGCGGAGGGGACTCTGGGGCCAACGTCCTGACTTTC. Its protein product is CASSGGGDSGANVLTF. V usage is TRBV12-3 or TRBV12-4 and J usage is TRBJ2-6, with a tentative D call TRBD2 (6 bases). The CDR3 has 16 residues. V lost 6 bases, J lost 0 bases, and 12 bases lay in between.

CDR3 DNA sequence: TGCAGTGCTCCACGGACAGGGGCGGCCAAAAACATTCAGTACTTC. This translates into CSAPRTGAAKNIQYF. This chain joins TRBV20-1 and TRBJ2-4, with TRBD1 matching over 9 bases. CDR1 DFQATT and CDR2 SNEGSKA come from the germline V gene (reference sequence). J was trimmed by 1 base and V by 5 bases; bases with no gene match: 6. The CDR3 length is 15 residues.

This clonotype was picked up a small number of times. CDR3 sequence: CASSLDPGRSQPQHF. For the CDR3, the DNA is TGTGCCAGCAGCTTAGATCCGGGTAGAAGTCAGCCCCAGCATTTT. V is TRBV11-2 and J is TRBJ1-5; the D is unclear. This CDR3 is 15 amino acids long. The germline V gene has CDR1 SGHAT and CDR2 FQNNGV. Trimming took off 0 bases at V and 6 bases at J, with 12 bases between the two ends.

There are a few counts of this clonotype. V usage is TRBV9 and J usage is TRBJ1-6; tentative D call: TRBD1 (6 bases). The length of the CDR3 is 12 residues. V lost 0 bases, J lost 14 bases, and 9 bases lay in between. Looked up from germline, CDR1 is SGDLS and CDR2 is YYNGEE. CDR3 coding DNA: TGTGCCAGCAGCGTAGTCGGGGGCACCCTCCACTTT. Its translation: CASSVVGGTLHF.

The rearrangement links TRBV6-6 to TRBJ2-3; 8 positions agree with TRBD2. V lost 6 bases, J lost 1 base, and 3 bases stayed unmatched. This CDR3 has 14 residues. Germline V lookup: CDR1 MNHNY, CDR2 SVGAGI (reference sequence). CDR3 nucleotides: TGTGCCAGCAGACGGGGGGGCGGCACAGATACGCAGTATTTT. Its protein is CASRRGGGTDTQYF.

This clonotype was seen repeatedly, ten times or more. The genes are TRBV4-1 and TRBJ2-3; a weak D match, TRBD1 (6 bases). The CDR3 is 17 residues long. V dropped 0 bases and J dropped 4 bases, with 17 bases sitting between them. Germline CDR1 is MGHRA and CDR2 is YSYEKL. The DNA for the CDR3 is TGCGCCAGCAGCCAAGAAGGCTCGGCAGGGGTGTCAGATACGCAGTATTTT. It yields the protein CASSQEGSAGVSDTQYF.

J is TRBJ2-3 and V is TRBV5-1; D gene uncertain. Germline lookup yields CDR1 SGHRS and CDR2 YFSETQ. V was cut by 1 base and J by 2 bases, with 11 bases left in between. This CDR3 has 15 amino acids. The CDR3: CASSLQTPTTDTQYF. The CDR3 DNA follows: TGCGCCAGCAGCTTGCAGACCCCAACCACAGATACGCAGTATTTT.

The chain recombines TRBV7-3 with TRBJ1-5; D call uncertain. The CDR3 length is 10 residues. V was shortened by 5 bases and J by 11 bases, with 7 bases between the two germline ends. CDR1 and CDR2 from the germline V gene are SGHTA and FQGTGA. CDR3 nucleotides: TGTGCCAGCAGCCTATTTTCCCAGCATTTT. Protein: CASSLFSQHF.

This clonotype was seen repeatedly, ten times or more. J is TRBJ2-1 and V is TRBV5-1, with TRBD1 matching over 10 bases. V trimming: 2 bases; J trimming: 5 bases; junction bases outside the gene matches: 4. The CDR3 has 15 amino acids. Looked up from germline, CDR1 is SGHRS and CDR2 is YFSETQ. The CDR3: CASSLRDRGNNEQFF. In DNA, the CDR3 is TGCGCCAGCAGCTTAAGGGACAGGGGTAACAATGAGCAGTTCTTC.

This clonotype was detected a few times. V and J are TRBV11-2 and TRBJ2-4; 8 nucleotides match TRBD2. V was pared by 5 bases and J by 0 bases, with 9 bases of the junction left unmatched. The germline V gene encodes CDR1 SGHAT and CDR2 FQNNGV. The CDR3 sequence is 17 residues long. As DNA, the CDR3 is TGTGCCAGCAGCCTAGTGGGCGGGGGGCTAGCCAAAAACATTCAGTACTTC. Its protein product is CASSLVGGGLAKNIQYF.

The V and J genes are TRBV19 and TRBJ1-5; 7 nucleotides agree with TRBD1. Germline lookup yields CDR1 LNHDA and CDR2 SQIVND (reference sequence). Germline trimming cut 5 bases from V and 5 bases from J; bases unmatched to any gene: 3. This CDR3 region has 13 residues. The CDR3 here is CASSDDRDQPQHF. For the CDR3, the DNA is TGTGCCAGTAGTGACGACAGGGATCAGCCCCAGCATTTT.

This clonotype was detected a few times. This chain connects TRBV5-6 to TRBJ1-1, with TRBD1 identical over 8 bases. Germline V gene lookup returns CDR1 SGHDT and CDR2 YYEEEE. The CDR3 is 17 amino acids. The junction had 10 bases not matched to a gene; V was cut back by 2 bases and J by 1 base. The CDR3 nucleotides are TGTGCCAGCAGCTTTTTTGGAAACAGGGGGGCGAACACTGAAGCTTTCTTT. It encodes CASSFFGNRGANTEAFF. The whole variable domain, remainder taken from reference TRBV5-6 and TRBJ1-1, is DAGVTQSPTHLIKTRGQQVTLRCSPKSGHDTVSWYQQALGQGPQFIFQYYEEEERQRGNFPDRFSGHQFPNYSSELNVNALLLGDSALYLCASSFFGNRGANTEAFFGQGTRLTVV.

The V call is TRBV29-1, the J call TRBJ1-2; maybe TRBD1 (6 bases). Germline V lookup: CDR1 SQVTM, CDR2 ANQGSEA. CDR3 length: 11 amino acids. Deletions cut 4 bases from V and 4 bases from J, with 7 bases between. For the CDR3, the DNA is TGCAGCGTTGGACAGGTCTATGGCTACACCTTC. Translating it yields CSVGQVYGYTF.

J is TRBJ2-3 and V is TRBV4-2; D not certain. CDR1 is LGHNA, CDR2 YNFKEQ, per germline. Trimming removed 5 bases from V and 8 bases from J, with 11 bases in between. The CDR3 covers 12 residues. The CDR3 region has the DNA TGTGCCAGCAGCGGCGGCCGAGTTACGCAGTATTTT. Translated: CASSGGRVTQYF.